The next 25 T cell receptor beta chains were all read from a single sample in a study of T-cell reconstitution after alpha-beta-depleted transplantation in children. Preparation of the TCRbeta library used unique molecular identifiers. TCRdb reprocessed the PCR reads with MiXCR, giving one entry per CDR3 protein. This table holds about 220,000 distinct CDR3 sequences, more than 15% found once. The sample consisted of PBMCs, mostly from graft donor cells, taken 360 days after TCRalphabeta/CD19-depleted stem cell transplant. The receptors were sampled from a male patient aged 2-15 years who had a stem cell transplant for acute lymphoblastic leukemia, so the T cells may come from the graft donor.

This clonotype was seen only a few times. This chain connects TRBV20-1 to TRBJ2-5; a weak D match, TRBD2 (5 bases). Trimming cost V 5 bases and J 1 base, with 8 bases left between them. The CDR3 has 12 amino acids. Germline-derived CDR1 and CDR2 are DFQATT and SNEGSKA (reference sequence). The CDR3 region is CSARGFQETQYF. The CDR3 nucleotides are TGCAGTGCTCGGGGATTCCAAGAGACCCAGTACTTC.

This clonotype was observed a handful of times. DNA of the CDR3: TGTGCCAGCAGCTTGGCCGTTGGACAGCCAAGCTACGAGCAGTACTTC. Translating gives CASSLAVGQPSYEQYF. V gene TRBV5-6 combines with J gene TRBJ2-7; possibly TRBD1 for D (6 bases). Germline CDR1 is SGHDT and CDR2 is YYEEEE. The length of the CDR3 is 16 residues. Between the trimmed V and J ends, which lost 0 bases and 3 bases, there was a span of 16 bases.

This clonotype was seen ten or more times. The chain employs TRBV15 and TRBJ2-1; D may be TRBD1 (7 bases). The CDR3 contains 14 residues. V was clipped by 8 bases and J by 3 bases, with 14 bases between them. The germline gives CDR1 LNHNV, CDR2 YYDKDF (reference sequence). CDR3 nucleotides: TGTGCCACCCAACCCAGGGGGGACTACAATGAGCAGTTCTTC. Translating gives CATQPRGDYNEQFF.

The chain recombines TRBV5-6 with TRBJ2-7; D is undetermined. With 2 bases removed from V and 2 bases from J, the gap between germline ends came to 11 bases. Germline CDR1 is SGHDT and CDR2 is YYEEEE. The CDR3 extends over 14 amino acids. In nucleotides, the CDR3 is TGTGCCAGCAGCTTCTCCTCCTTGACCTACGAGCAGTACTTC. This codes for CASSFSSLTYEQYF. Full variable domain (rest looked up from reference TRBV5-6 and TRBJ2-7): DAGVTQSPTHLIKTRGQQVTLRCSPKSGHDTVSWYQQALGQGPQFIFQYYEEEERQRGNFPDRFSGHQFPNYSSELNVNALLLGDSALYLCASSFSSLTYEQYFGPGTRLTVT.

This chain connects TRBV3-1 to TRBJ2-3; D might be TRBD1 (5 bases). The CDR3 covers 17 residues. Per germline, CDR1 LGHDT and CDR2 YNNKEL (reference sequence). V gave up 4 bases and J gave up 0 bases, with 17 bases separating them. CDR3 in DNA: TGTGCCAGCAGCCTGGCCGGCTGGGGCAGAAGCACAGATACGCAGTATTTT. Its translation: CASSLAGWGRSTDTQYF.

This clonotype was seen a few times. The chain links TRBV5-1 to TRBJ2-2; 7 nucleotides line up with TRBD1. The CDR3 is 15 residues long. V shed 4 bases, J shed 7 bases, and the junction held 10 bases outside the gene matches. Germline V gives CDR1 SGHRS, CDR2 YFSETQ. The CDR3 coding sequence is TGCGCCAGCAGCCCCCCGGGGCAGGGGGTCGGGGAGCTGTTTTTT. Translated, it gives CASSPPGQGVGELFF. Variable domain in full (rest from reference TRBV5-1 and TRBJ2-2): KAGVTQTPRYLIKTRGQQVTLSCSPISGHRSVSWYQQTPGQGLQFLFEYFSETQRNKGNFPGRFSGRQFSNSRSEMNVSTLELGDSALYLCASSPPGQGVGELFFGEGSRLTVL.

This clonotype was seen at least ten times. The CDR3, as DNA: TGTGCCAGCAGCGGACAGGGGGCGGACACCGGGGAGCTGTTTTTT. This translates into CASSGQGADTGELFF. This chain links TRBV11-2 with TRBJ2-2, with TRBD1 matching 11 bases. CDR1 SGHAT and CDR2 FQNNGV come from the germline V gene. The CDR3 length is 15 residues. V was clipped by 5 bases and J by 3 bases; unmatched bases: 2. The variable domain in full, with the rest retrieved from reference TRBV11-2 and TRBJ2-2, is EAGVAQSPRYKIIEKRQSVAFWCNPISGHATLYWYQQILGQGPKLLIQFQNNGVVDDSQLPKDRFSAERLKGVDSTLKIQPAKLEDSAVYLCASSGQGADTGELFFGEGSRLTVL.

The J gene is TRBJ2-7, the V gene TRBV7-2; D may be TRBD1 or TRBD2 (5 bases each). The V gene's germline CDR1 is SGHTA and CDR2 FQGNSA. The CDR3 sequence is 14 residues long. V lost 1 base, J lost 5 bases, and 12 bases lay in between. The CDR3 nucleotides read TGTGCCAGCAGCTTAGAGGTGGGGGTCAACGAGCAGTACTTC. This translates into CASSLEVGVNEQYF.

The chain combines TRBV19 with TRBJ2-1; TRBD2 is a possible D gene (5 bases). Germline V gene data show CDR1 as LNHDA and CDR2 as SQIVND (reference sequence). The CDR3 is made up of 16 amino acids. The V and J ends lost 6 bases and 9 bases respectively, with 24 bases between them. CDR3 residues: CASSPPSYGGWGEQFF. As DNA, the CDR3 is TGTGCCAGTAGCCCCCCCAGCTACGGCGGGTGGGGTGAGCAGTTCTTC. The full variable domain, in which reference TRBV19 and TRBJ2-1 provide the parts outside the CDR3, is DGGITQSPKYLFRKEGQNVTLSCEQNLNHDAMYWYRQDPGQGLRLIYYSQIVNDFQKGDIAEGYSVSREKKESFPLTVTSAQKNPTAFYLCASSPPSYGGWGEQFFGPGTRLTVL.

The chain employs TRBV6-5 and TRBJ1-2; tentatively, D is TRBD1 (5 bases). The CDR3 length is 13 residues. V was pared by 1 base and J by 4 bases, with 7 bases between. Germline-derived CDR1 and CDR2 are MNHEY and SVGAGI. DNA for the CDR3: TGTGCCAGCAGTTACTTGCAGGGCTATGGCTACACCTTC. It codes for CASSYLQGYGYTF.

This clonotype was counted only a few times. The CDR3 sequence: CASSGSQGTGDGQPQHF. The CDR3 nucleotides are TGTGCCAGCAGTGGCTCTCAGGGGACAGGGGACGGTCAGCCCCAGCATTTT. The rearrangement links TRBV12-3 or TRBV12-4 to TRBJ1-5, with TRBD1 identical over 10 bases. V shed 5 bases, J shed 6 bases, and the junction held 13 bases outside the gene matches. The length of the CDR3 is 17 residues.

CDR3 in DNA: TGTGCCAGCGTGGACCGCCCCAATGAGCAGTTCTTC. Protein sequence: CASVDRPNEQFF. The V call is TRBV2, the J call TRBJ2-1; D gene uncertain. The CDR3 runs to 12 residues. The V and J ends lost 8 bases and 6 bases respectively, with 11 bases between them. CDR1 and CDR2 (germline): SNHLY, FYNNEI.

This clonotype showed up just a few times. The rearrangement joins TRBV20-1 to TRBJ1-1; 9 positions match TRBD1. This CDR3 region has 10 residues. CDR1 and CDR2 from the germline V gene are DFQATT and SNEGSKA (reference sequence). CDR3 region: CLGDRAQAFF. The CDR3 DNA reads TGCCTCGGGGACAGGGCCCAAGCTTTCTTT.

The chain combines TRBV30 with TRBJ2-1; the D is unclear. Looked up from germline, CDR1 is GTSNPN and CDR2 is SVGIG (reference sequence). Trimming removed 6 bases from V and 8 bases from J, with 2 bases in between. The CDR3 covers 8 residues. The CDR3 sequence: CACHEQFF. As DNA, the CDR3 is TGTGCCTGCCATGAGCAGTTCTTC.

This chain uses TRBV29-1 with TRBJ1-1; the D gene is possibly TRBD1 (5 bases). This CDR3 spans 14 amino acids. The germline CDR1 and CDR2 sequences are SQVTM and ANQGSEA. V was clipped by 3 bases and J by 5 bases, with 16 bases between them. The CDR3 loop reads CSVDVGGLVTEAFF. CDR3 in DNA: TGCAGCGTTGACGTCGGGGGGTTGGTTACTGAAGCTTTCTTT.

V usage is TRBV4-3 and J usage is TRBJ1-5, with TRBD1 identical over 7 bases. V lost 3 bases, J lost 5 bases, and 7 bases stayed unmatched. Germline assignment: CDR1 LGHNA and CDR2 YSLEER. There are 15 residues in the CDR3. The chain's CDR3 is CASSHHRGGDQPQHF. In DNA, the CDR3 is TGCGCCAGCAGCCACCACAGGGGAGGGGATCAGCCCCAGCATTTT.

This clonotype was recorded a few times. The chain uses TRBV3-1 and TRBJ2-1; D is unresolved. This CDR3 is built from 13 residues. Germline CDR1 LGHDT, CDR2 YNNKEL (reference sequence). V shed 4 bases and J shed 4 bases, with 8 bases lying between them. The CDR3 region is CASSLWRYNEQFF. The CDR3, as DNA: TGTGCCAGCAGCCTATGGCGGTACAATGAGCAGTTCTTC.

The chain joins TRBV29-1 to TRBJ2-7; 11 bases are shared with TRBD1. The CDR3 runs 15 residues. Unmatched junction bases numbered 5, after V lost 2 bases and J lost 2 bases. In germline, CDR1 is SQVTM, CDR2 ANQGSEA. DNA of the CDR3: TGCAGCGTTGAAAAGCCGGGACAGGGGGCCTACGAGCAGTACTTC. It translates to CSVEKPGQGAYEQYF.

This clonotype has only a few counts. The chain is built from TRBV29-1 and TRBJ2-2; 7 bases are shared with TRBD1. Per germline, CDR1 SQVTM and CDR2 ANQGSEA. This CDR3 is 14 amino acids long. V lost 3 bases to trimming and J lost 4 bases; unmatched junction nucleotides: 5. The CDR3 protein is CSVDRQGSTGELFF. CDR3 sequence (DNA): TGCAGCGTTGACCGACAGGGCTCCACCGGGGAGCTGTTTTTT.

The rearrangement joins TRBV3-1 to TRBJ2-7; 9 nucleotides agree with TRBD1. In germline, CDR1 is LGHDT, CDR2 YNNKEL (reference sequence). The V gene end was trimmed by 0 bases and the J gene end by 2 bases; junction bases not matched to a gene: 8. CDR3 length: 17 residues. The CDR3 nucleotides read TGTGCCAGCAGCCAAGAGTCGGCCCGACAGGGGGCCTACGAGCAGTACTTC. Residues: CASSQESARQGAYEQYF.

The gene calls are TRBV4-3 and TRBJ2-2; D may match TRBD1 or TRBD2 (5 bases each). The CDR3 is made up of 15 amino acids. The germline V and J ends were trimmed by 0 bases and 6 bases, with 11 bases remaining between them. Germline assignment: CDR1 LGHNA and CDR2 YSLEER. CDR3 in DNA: TGCGCCAGCAGCCAAGAGAGGGGCCTATCCGGGGAGCTGTTTTTT. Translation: CASSQERGLSGELFF.

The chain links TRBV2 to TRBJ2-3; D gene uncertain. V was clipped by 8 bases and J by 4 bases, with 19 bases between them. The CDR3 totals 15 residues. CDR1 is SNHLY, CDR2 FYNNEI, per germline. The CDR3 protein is CASFKTFSFPDTQYF. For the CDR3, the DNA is TGTGCCAGCTTTAAGACTTTTTCCTTCCCAGATACGCAGTATTTT. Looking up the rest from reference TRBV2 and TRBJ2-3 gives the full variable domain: EPEVTQTPSHQVTQMGQEVILRCVPISNHLYFYWYRQILGQKVEFLVSFYNNEISEKSEIFDDQFSVERPDGSNFTLKIRSTKLEDSAMYFCASFKTFSFPDTQYFGPGTRLTVL.

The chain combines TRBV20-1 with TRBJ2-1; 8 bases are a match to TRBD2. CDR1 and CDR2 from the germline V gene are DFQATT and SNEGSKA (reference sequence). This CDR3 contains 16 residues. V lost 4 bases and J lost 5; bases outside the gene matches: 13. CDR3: CSAKFLGRGGHNEQFF. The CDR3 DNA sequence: TGCAGTGCTAAATTTCTAGGACGGGGGGGCCACAATGAGCAGTTCTTC.

The CDR3, as DNA: TGTGCCAGTAACCAGGGTAGGACGGAGACCCAGTACTTC. Protein sequence: CASNQGRTETQYF. V usage is TRBV19 and J usage is TRBJ2-5, with a possible D match to TRBD1 (5 bases). This CDR3 contains 13 residues. Germline V gene lookup returns CDR1 LNHDA and CDR2 SQIVND (reference sequence). V was clipped by 7 bases and J by 5 bases, with 14 bases between them.

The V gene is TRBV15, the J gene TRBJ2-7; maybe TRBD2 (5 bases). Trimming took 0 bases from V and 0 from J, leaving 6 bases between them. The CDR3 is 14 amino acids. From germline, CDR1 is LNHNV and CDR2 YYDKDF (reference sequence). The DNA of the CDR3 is TGTGCCACCAGCAGAGACCGGGGCTCCTACGAGCAGTACTTC. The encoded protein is CATSRDRGSYEQYF.